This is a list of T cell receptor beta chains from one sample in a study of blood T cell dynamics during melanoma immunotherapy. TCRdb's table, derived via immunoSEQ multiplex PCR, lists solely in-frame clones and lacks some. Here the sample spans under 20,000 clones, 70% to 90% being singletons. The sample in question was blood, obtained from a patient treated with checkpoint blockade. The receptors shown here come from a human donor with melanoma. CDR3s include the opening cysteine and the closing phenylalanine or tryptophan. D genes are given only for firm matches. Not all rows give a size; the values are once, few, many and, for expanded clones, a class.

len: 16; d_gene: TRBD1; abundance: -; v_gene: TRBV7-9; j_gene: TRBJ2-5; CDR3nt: TGTGCCAGCAGCTTACTCGCCCAGGGGGCAGGGGAGACCCAGTACTTC; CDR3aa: CASSLLAQGAGETQYF
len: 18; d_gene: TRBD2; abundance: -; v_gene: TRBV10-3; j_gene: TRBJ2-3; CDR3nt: TGTGCCACAGGGACTAGCGGGAGGCCCCACCTTAGCACAGATACGCAGTATTTT; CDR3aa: CATGTSGRPHLSTDTQYF
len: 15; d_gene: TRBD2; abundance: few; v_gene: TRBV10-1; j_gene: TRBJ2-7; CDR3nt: TGCGCCAGCAGTGAAAATCCGGGAGGGCCCTTCGAGCAGTACTTC; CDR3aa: CASSENPGGPFEQYF
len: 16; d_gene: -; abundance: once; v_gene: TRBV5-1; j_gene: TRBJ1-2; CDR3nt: TGCGCCAGCAGCCTAGACCGCCAGAGTCCTAACTATGGCTACACCTTC; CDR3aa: CASSLDRQSPNYGYTF
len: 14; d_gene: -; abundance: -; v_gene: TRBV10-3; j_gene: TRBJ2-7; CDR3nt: TGTGCCATCAAAAAAGGGGAGGAGGTGGGCGAGCAGTACTTC; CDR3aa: CAIKKGEEVGEQYF
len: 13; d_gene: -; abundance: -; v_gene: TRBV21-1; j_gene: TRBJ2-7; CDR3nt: TGTGCCCCCGGGGTACAGGGGTATTGCGAGCAGTACTTC; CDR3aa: CAPGVQGYCEQYF
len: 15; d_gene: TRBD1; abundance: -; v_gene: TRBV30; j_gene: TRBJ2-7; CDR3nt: TGTGCCTGGAGTAAGATGGGACAGGGGTCCTACGAGCAGTACTTC; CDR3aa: CAWSKMGQGSYEQYF
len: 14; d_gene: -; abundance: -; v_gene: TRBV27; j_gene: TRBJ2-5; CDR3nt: TGTGCCAGCAGTCTAGGGGGAGATCAAGAGACCCAGTACTTC; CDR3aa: CASSLGGDQETQYF
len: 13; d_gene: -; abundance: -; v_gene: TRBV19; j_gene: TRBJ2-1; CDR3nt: TGTGCCAGTAGTATTCAGGGGCGGAATGAGCAGTTCTTC; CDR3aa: CASSIQGRNEQFF
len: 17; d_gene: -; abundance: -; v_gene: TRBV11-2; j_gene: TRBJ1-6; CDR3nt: TGTGCCAGCAGGACTCCACAGGGAGGCGCCTATAATTCACCCCTCCACTTT; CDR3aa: CASRTPQGGAYNSPLHF
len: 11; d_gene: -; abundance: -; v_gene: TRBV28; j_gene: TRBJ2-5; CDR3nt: TGTGCCAGAGAGGGACGGGAGACCCAGTACTTC; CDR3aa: CAREGRETQYF
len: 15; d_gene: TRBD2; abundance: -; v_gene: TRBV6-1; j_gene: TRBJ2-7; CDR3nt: TGTGCCAGCAGCAGACTAGCGGGAGATACCTACGAGCAGTACTTC; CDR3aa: CASSRLAGDTYEQYF
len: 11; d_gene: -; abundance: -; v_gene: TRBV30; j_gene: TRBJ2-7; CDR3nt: TGTGCCTGGATCGTATGGCGGGAGCAGTACTTC; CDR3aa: CAWIVWREQYF
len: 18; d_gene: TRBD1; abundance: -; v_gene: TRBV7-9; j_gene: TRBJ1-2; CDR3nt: TGTGCCAGCAGCCCGTCGCGCGACAGGGACAGGCGGTACTATGGCTACACCTTC; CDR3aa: CASSPSRDRDRRYYGYTF
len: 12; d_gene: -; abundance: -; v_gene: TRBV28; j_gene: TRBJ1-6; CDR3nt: TGTGCCAGCAGTCCGGGGAATTCACCCCTCCACTTT; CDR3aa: CASSPGNSPLHF
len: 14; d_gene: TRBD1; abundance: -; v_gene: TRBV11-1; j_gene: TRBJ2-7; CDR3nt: TGTGCCAGCAGCCCGGGGACAGGGGGCGACGAGCAGTACTTC; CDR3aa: CASSPGTGGDEQYF
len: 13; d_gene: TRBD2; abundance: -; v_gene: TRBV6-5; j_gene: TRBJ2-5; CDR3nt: TGTGCCAGCAACGCAGGGAGGGAAGAGACCCAGTACTTC; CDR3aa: CASNAGREETQYF
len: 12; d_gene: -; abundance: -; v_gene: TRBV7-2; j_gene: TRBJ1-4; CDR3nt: TGTGCCAGCAAACTTGTAGGCGAAAAACTGTTTTTT; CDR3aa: CASKLVGEKLFF
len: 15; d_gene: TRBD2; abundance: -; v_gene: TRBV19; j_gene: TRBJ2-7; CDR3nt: TGTGCCAGTAGTATTGGAACTAGCGGGATATACGAGCAGTACTTC; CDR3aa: CASSIGTSGIYEQYF
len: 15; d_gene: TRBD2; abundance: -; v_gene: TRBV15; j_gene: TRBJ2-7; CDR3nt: TGTGCCACCAGCAGAGACGGGAGGCCCTCCTACGAGCAGTACTTC; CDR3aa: CATSRDGRPSYEQYF
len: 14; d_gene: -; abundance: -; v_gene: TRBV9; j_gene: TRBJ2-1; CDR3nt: TGTGCCAGCAGCTCCCGGGACATAGGTGATGAGCAGTTCTTC; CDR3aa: CASSSRDIGDEQFF
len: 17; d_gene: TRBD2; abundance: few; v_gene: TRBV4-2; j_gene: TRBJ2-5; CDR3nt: TGTGCCAGCAGCCGGGGACTAGCGGGAGAGGGGGAAGAGACCCAGTACTTC; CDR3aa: CASSRGLAGEGEETQYF
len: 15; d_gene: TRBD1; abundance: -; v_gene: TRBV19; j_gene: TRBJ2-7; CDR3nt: TGTGCCAGTTCCTACCGCGACAGGGACGACTACGAGCAGTACTTC; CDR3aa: CASSYRDRDDYEQYF
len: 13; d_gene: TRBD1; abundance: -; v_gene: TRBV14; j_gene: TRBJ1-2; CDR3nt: TGTGCCAGCAGCCGGACAGGGGCTAATGGCTACACCTTC; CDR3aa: CASSRTGANGYTF
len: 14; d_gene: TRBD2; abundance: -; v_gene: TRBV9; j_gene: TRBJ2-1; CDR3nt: TGTGCCAGCACCGGGACTAGCGGCTACAATGAGCAGTTCTTC; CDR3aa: CASTGTSGYNEQFF
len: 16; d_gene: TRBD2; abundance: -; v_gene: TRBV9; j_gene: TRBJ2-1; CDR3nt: TGTGCCAGCAGCGTAAGTGGACTAGCGGAAGGGGGTGAGCAGTTCTTC; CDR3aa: CASSVSGLAEGGEQFF
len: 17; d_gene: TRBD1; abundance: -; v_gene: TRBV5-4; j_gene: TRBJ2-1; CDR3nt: TGTGCCAGCAGCTTGCCCCCCCGGGACAGGGCAGTCGATGAGCAGTTCTTC; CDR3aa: CASSLPPRDRAVDEQFF
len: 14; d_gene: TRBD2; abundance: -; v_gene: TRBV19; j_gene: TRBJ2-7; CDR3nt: TGTGCCAGTAGTATAGCGGGAGGGCCCTACGAGCAGTACTTC; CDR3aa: CASSIAGGPYEQYF
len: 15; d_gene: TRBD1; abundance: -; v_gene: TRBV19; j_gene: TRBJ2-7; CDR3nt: TGTGCCAGTAGTCCCCGACAGGGGGCTTCCTACGAGCAGTACTTC; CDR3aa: CASSPRQGASYEQYF
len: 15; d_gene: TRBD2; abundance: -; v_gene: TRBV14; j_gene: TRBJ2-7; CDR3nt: TGTGCCAGCAGCCACCCTAGCGGGAGTCGCTACGAGCAGTACTTC; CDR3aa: CASSHPSGSRYEQYF
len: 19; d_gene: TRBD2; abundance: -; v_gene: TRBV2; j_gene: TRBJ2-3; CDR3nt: TGTGCCAGCAGCCACAATTTACCGGGACTAGCGGGAGATGAGGATACGCAGTATTTT; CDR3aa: CASSHNLPGLAGDEDTQYF
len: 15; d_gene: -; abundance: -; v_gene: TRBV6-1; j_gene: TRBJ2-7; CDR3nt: TGTGCCAGCAGTGATTTCCAGGGTGGATCCTACGAGCAGTACTTC; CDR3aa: CASSDFQGGSYEQYF
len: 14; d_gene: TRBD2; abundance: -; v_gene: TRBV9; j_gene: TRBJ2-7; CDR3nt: TGTGCCAGCGAACCAGGATCGGGGGGTTACGAGCAGTACTTC; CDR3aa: CASEPGSGGYEQYF
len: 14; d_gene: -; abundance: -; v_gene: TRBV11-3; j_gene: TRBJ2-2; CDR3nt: TGTGCCAGCAGCCCTCACACGAACACCGGGGAGCTGTTTTTT; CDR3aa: CASSPHTNTGELFF
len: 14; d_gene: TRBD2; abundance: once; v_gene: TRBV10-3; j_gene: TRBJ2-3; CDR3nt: TGTGCCATCCACGGGACTAGCGGCACAGATACGCAGTATTTT; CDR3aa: CAIHGTSGTDTQYF
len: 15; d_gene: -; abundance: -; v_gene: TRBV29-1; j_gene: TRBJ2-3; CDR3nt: TGCAGCGTTGAAGATGGTAAAGACGGGCGGGGTACGCAGTATTTT; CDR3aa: CSVEDGKDGRGTQYF
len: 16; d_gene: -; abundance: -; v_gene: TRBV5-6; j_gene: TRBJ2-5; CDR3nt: TGTGCCAGCAGCTTGACACTTAGCTTGGGGAAAGAGACCCAGTACTTC; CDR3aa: CASSLTLSLGKETQYF
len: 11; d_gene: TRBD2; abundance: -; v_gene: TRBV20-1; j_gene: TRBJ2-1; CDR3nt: TGCACGGTAGCGGGTTACAATGAGCAGTTCTTC; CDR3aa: CTVAGYNEQFF
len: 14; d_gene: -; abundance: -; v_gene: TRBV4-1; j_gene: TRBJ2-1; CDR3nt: TGCGCCAGCAGCCACGTACTTACCTACAATGAGCAGTTCTTC; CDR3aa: CASSHVLTYNEQFF
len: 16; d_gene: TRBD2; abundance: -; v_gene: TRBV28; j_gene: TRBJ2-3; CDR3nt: TGTGCCAGCAGCTCCGTAGCGGGAGCCGCCCCAGATACGCAGTATTTT; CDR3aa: CASSSVAGAAPDTQYF
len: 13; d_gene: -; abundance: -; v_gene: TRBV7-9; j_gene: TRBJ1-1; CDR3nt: TGTGCCAGCAGCTTTCTCGTAGGGACTGAAGCTTTCTTT; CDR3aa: CASSFLVGTEAFF
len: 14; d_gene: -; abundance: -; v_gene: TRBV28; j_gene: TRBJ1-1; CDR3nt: TGTGCCAGCAGTTTAGGGGGGCATTACACTGAAGCTTTCTTT; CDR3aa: CASSLGGHYTEAFF
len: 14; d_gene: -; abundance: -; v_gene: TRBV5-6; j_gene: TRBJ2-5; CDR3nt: TGTGCCAGCAGCTTGGTGGCGCGGGCAGAGACCCAGTACTTC; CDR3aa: CASSLVARAETQYF
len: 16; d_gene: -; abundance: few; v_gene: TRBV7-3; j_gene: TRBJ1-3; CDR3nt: TGTGCCAGCAGCTTAGGACCGATCAGCTCTGGAAACACCATATATTTT; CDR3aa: CASSLGPISSGNTIYF
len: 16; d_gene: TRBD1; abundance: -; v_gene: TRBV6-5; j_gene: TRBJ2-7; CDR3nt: TGTGCCAGCAGTTCCAGAACAGGGGGGCGCACCTACGAGCAGTACTTC; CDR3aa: CASSSRTGGRTYEQYF
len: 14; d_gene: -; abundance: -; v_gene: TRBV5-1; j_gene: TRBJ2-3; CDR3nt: TGCGCCAGCAGCTTGGGTTCCCAAGGGGATACGCAGTATTTT; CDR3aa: CASSLGSQGDTQYF
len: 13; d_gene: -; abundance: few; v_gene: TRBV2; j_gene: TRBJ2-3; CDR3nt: TGTGCCAGCAAAACAGGGTTCACAGATACGCAGTATTTT; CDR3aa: CASKTGFTDTQYF
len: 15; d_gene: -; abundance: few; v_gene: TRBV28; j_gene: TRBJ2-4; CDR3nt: TGTGCCAGCAGTCACAGGGGAGGAGCCAAAAACATTCAGTACTTC; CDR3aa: CASSHRGGAKNIQYF
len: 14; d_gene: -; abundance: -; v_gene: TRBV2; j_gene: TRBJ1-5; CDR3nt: TGTGCCGGTAACCTGGACGGCGTCAATCAGCCCCAGCATTTT; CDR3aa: CAGNLDGVNQPQHF
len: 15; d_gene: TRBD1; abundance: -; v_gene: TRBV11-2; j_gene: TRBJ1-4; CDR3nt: TGTGCCAGCAGCTTAGGGGGACAGGGGAATGAAAAACTGTTTTTT; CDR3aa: CASSLGGQGNEKLFF
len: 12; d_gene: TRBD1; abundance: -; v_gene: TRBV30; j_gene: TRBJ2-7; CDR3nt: TGTGCCTGGATGAGGGACAGCTACGAGCAGTACTTC; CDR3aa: CAWMRDSYEQYF
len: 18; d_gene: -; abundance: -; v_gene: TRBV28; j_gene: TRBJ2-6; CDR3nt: TGTGCCAGCAGTTCGCCGGGTGAGGGGCGCGGTGGGGCCAACGTCCTGACTTTC; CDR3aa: CASSSPGEGRGGANVLTF
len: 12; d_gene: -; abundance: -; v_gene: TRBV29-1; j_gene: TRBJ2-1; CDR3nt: TGCAGCGTTGAGAATTTCTACAATGAGCAGTTCTTC; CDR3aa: CSVENFYNEQFF
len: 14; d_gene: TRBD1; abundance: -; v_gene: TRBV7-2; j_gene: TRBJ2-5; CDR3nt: TGTGCCAGCAGCTTTCAGACAGGGCCGGAGACCCAGTACTTC; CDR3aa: CASSFQTGPETQYF
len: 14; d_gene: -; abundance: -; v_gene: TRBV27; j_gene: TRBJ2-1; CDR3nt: TGTGCCAGCAGTTTAGAGTTCGTAGCTGGTGAGCAGTTCTTC; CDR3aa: CASSLEFVAGEQFF